Shown below are 11 T cell receptor beta chains from a single sample sequenced in a study of control samples from healthy donors and cancer patients. Sequencing used immunoSEQ multiplex PCR; TCRdb keeps in-frame clones, though not all of them. In the table there are about 120,000 clones, approximately 89% of which are singletons. The source material was blood. These receptors were taken from a man between 40 and 49 years old in good health.

The CDR3 here is CASSPGQGKGVQPQHF. For the CDR3, the DNA is TGTGCCAGTAGCCCAGGACAGGGGAAAGGGGTTCAGCCCCAGCATTTT. The chain recombines TRBV19 with TRBJ1-5, with 9 bases that match TRBD1. This CDR3 spans 16 amino acids. Germline assignment: CDR1 LNHDA and CDR2 SQIVND (reference sequence). V shed 6 bases, J shed 6 bases, and the junction held 12 bases outside the gene matches.

The chain recombines TRBV7-9 with TRBJ1-6, with 7 bases fitting TRBD1. V shed 3 bases, J shed 7 bases, and the junction held 6 bases outside the gene matches. CDR1 SEHNR and CDR2 FQNEAQ come from the germline V gene (reference sequence). This CDR3 has 15 amino acids. The CDR3 nucleotides are TGTGCCAGCAGCTTTTTGGGGGACAGAAATTCACCCCTCCACTTT. Amino acids: CASSFLGDRNSPLHF.

The chain uses TRBV5-4 and TRBJ2-3; no definite D call. This CDR3 has 14 amino acids. Germline CDR1 is SGHNT and CDR2 is YYREEE (reference sequence). Trimming pared 3 bases from V and 0 bases from J, leaving 8 bases between. CDR3 nucleotides: TGTGCCAGCAGCTCCCAGACTAGCACAGATACGCAGTATTTT. It is translated as CASSSQTSTDTQYF.

The CDR3: CASNSGDNYGYTF. CDR3 sequence (DNA): TGTGCCAGCAACTCGGGAGATAACTATGGCTACACCTTC. V and J are TRBV6-5 and TRBJ1-2; no reliable D call. Germline V gene sequence: CDR1 MNHEY, CDR2 SVGAGI. The CDR3 runs to 13 residues. The germline V and J ends were trimmed by 7 bases and 1 base, with 10 bases remaining between them.

At least ten counts were recorded for this clone. This chain connects TRBV27 to TRBJ2-6; 11 bases fit TRBD1. CDR1 is MNHEY, CDR2 SMNVEV, per germline (reference sequence). The CDR3 is 17 amino acids. Trimming at V came to 6 bases and at J to 3 bases, leaving 7 bases not matched to a gene. CDR3 nucleotide sequence: TGTGCCAGCAGACAGGACAGGGGGCAGCTTGGGGCCAACGTCCTGACTTTC. Translating gives CASRQDRGQLGANVLTF.

The chain joins TRBV5-1 to TRBJ1-1, with D unresolved. Germline lookup yields CDR1 SGHRS and CDR2 YFSETQ. This CDR3 is 12 amino acids long. Trimming stripped 5 bases from V and 4 bases from J, with 9 bases between. CDR3 bases: TGCGCCAGCAGTCATGACTTCACTGAAGCTTTCTTT. Translation: CASSHDFTEAFF.

In the case of this clone: Other DNA sequences in this specimen translate into the identical CDR3. The V and J genes are TRBV12-3 or TRBV12-4 and TRBJ2-1; 7 bases align to TRBD2. V lost 6 bases to trimming and J lost 6 bases; unmatched junction nucleotides: 2. The CDR3 contains 12 residues. CDR3 sequence reads: CASRPGGNEQFF. CDR3 in DNA: TGTGCCAGCAGGCCGGGGGGCAATGAGCAGTTCTTC.

This clone appeared a single time. This chain connects TRBV20-1 to TRBJ1-3, with 7 nucleotides matching TRBD1. Germline lookup yields CDR1 DFQATT and CDR2 SNEGSKA (reference sequence). V trimming: 4 bases; J trimming: 8 bases; junction bases outside the gene matches: 2. The length of the CDR3 is 11 residues. The CDR3 DNA sequence: TGCAGTGCTATCAGGGGGGACACCATATATTTT. Translated, it gives CSAIRGDTIYF.

The chain recombines TRBV14 with TRBJ2-1; D unresolved. The CDR3 is 12 amino acids. The germline CDR1 and CDR2 sequences are SGHDN and FVKESK. With 4 bases removed from V and 2 bases from J, the gap between germline ends came to 3 bases. The CDR3 loop reads CASSPAYNEQFF. The CDR3 nucleotides are TGTGCCAGCAGCCCAGCCTACAATGAGCAGTTCTTC.

This chain uses TRBV25-1 with TRBJ1-1, with unresolved D. V gave up 6 bases and J gave up 5 bases, with 16 bases separating them. The CDR3 loop spans 14 amino acids. CDR1 MGHDK and CDR2 SYGVNS come from the germline V gene. CDR3: CASSPNAGGTEAFF. CDR3 nucleotides: TGTGCCAGCAGCCCGAACGCAGGAGGAACTGAAGCTTTCTTT.

This clone was seen a handful of times. V and J are TRBV6-5 and TRBJ1-1; 8 bases are shared with TRBD1. This CDR3 region has 15 residues. Trimming at V came to 4 bases and at J to 6 bases, leaving 10 bases not matched to a gene. Germline V gene data show CDR1 as MNHEY and CDR2 as SVGAGI. The CDR3 loop reads CASSSGAGGEAEAFF. In nucleotides, the CDR3 is TGTGCCAGCAGTTCGGGTGCAGGGGGCGAGGCTGAAGCTTTCTTT.